These 32 T cell receptor beta chains were sequenced from one sample in a study of CD8 T cells in Susac syndrome. An amount of RNA that ranged from roughly 0.45 to 1 ug was reverse transcribed with random hexamers. TCRdb passed the immunoSEQ multiplex PCR reads through MiXCR, listing each CDR3 protein once. The sample includes under 250,000 distinct CDR3 sequences, less than 95% of them seen just once. Sequencing was done on a sample of CD4+ T cells from PBMCs. All receptors come from a human donor with Susac syndrome.

The chain uses TRBV15 and TRBJ1-2; D possibly corresponds to TRBD1 (5 bases). V dropped 1 base and J dropped 7 bases, with 10 bases sitting between them. CDR1 and CDR2 from the germline V gene are LNHNV and YYDKDF (reference sequence). This CDR3 spans 13 amino acids. The CDR3 region has the DNA TGTGCCACCAGCAGAGGGGGCGGGAGTGGCTACACCTTC. This codes for CATSRGGGSGYTF.

V gene TRBV9 combines with J gene TRBJ2-7; TRBD1 might be the D (5 bases). In germline, CDR1 is SGDLS, CDR2 YYNGEE. The length of the CDR3 is 14 residues. The V end was cut by 5 bases, the J end by 3 bases, with 15 bases between. CDR3 DNA sequence: TGTGCCAGCAGTCCCGTCTCCGACAGCTACGAGCAGTACTTC. It translates to CASSPVSDSYEQYF. Supplemented by reference TRBV9 and TRBJ2-7, the full variable domain reads DSGVTQTPKHLITATGQRVTLRCSPRSGDLSVYWYQQSLDQGLQFLIQYYNGEERAKGNILERFSAQQFPDLHSELNLSSLELGDSALYFCASSPVSDSYEQYFGPGTRLTVT.

This sequence joins TRBV9 and TRBJ1-1; unclear D gene. Trimming left V 0 bases short and J 2 bases short, with 17 bases between. Germline CDR1 is SGDLS and CDR2 is YYNGEE. This CDR3 is 17 amino acids long. CDR3 nucleotides: TGTGCCAGCAGCGTAGACCCGATGCTGAAGGGCAACACTGAAGCTTTCTTT. Protein product: CASSVDPMLKGNTEAFF. The full variable domain, in which reference TRBV9 and TRBJ1-1 provide the parts outside the CDR3, is DSGVTQTPKHLITATGQRVTLRCSPRSGDLSVYWYQQSLDQGLQFLIQYYNGEERAKGNILERFSAQQFPDLHSELNLSSLELGDSALYFCASSVDPMLKGNTEAFFGQGTRLTVV.

This sequence joins TRBV28 and TRBJ2-2; D unclear. The germline V gene has CDR1 MDHEN and CDR2 SYDVKM. This CDR3 is 12 amino acids long. With 5 bases removed from V and 8 bases from J, the gap between germline ends came to 9 bases. The CDR3 reads CASSPRFGELFF. In DNA, the CDR3 is TGTGCCAGCAGTCCCCGGTTTGGGGAGCTGTTTTTT.

V gene TRBV7-3 combines with J gene TRBJ2-2; no clear D. This CDR3 region has 12 residues. V shed 4 bases and J shed 4 bases, with 4 bases lying between them. Per germline, CDR1 SGHTA and CDR2 FQGTGA. DNA for the CDR3: TGTGCCAGCAGCTGGGCCACCGGGGAGCTGTTTTTT. It translates to CASSWATGELFF.

This chain connects TRBV3-1 to TRBJ1-1; no reliable D call. CDR3 length: 14 amino acids. CDR1 and CDR2 (germline): LGHDT, YNNKEL (reference sequence). V was clipped by 0 bases and J by 4 bases, with 9 bases between them. The CDR3 sequence is CASSQEGIGTEAFF. The CDR3 DNA reads TGTGCCAGCAGCCAAGAAGGGATAGGCACTGAAGCTTTCTTT.

V usage is TRBV20-1 and J usage is TRBJ2-7, with D possibly matching TRBD2 (5 bases). V was clipped by 6 bases and J by 3 bases, with 18 bases between them. CDR1 and CDR2 from the germline V gene are DFQATT and SNEGSKA (reference sequence). CDR3 length equals 14 residues. CDR3 DNA sequence: TGCAGTGCCTTAGAGGGTCTGGGATTCTACGAGCAGTACTTC. It specifies CSALEGLGFYEQYF.

This clonotype showed up just a few times. This chain connects TRBV24-1 to TRBJ2-5; D remains ambiguous. From germline, CDR1 is KGHDR and CDR2 SFDVKD. CDR3 length: 13 residues. V shed 1 base and J shed 5 bases, with 7 bases lying between them. In DNA form, the CDR3 reads TGTGCCACCAGTGATTTCAGTGGCGAGACCCAGTACTTC. Protein sequence: CATSDFSGETQYF.

This clonotype was seen just once. The V call is TRBV4-1, the J call TRBJ2-7; 13 nucleotides match TRBD2. The CDR3 has 18 residues. V lost 3 bases and J lost 5; bases outside the gene matches: 13. Per the germline V gene, CDR1 is MGHRA and CDR2 is YSYEKL. The chain's CDR3 is CASSHIPQTSGGRHEQYF. Here the CDR3 DNA reads TGCGCCAGCAGCCACATCCCTCAGACTAGCGGGGGGCGCCACGAGCAGTACTTC.

This clonotype has more than one count but fewer than ten. V is TRBV4-2 and J is TRBJ2-7; perhaps D is TRBD1 or TRBD2 (5 bases each). Germline V gives CDR1 LGHNA, CDR2 YNFKEQ. The CDR3 is 15 residues long. V was cut by 0 bases and J by 0 bases, with 9 bases left in between. The CDR3 region is CASSQDEGYSYEQYF. DNA for the CDR3: TGTGCCAGCAGCCAAGATGAGGGGTACTCCTACGAGCAGTACTTC.

V and J are TRBV7-2 and TRBJ2-6; possibly TRBD2 for D (5 bases). Trimming removed 7 bases at V and 2 bases at J, with 12 bases between. This CDR3 is built from 15 residues. Looked up from germline, CDR1 is SGHTA and CDR2 is FQGNSA. CDR3: CASNSYGAGANVLTF. In nucleotides, the CDR3 is TGTGCCAGCAACTCCTACGGGGCTGGGGCCAACGTCCTGACTTTC.

This chain uses TRBV12-3 or TRBV12-4 with TRBJ1-5, with unresolved D. The CDR3 spans 13 residues. The V end was cut by 3 bases, the J end by 9 bases, with 12 bases between. The CDR3 sequence is CASSFSGGRPQHF. In DNA, the CDR3 is TGTGCCAGCAGTTTCTCAGGTGGGAGGCCCCAGCATTTT.

The chain uses TRBV18 and TRBJ1-6; D is uncertain. This CDR3 has 15 amino acids. Trimming took 3 bases from V and 2 from J, leaving 8 bases between them. Germline V gene lookup returns CDR1 KGHSH and CDR2 LQKENI. CDR3 sequence (DNA): TGTGCCAGCTCACCCAATCAAGCCTATAATTCACCCCTCCACTTT. Its protein is CASSPNQAYNSPLHF.

V and J are TRBV12-3 or TRBV12-4 and TRBJ1-2; no reliable D call. The CDR3 is made up of 12 amino acids. V lost 5 bases and J 4 bases, leaving 8 bases between the germline ends. Here the CDR3 DNA reads TGTGCCAGCAGTGGAAACAGCTATGGCTACACCTTC. As protein: CASSGNSYGYTF.

This clonotype was detected once. The DNA for the CDR3 is TGTGCCAGCCGGGCCCTGATCTACGAGCAGTACTTC. Its translation is CASRALIYEQYF. The V and J genes are TRBV6-6 and TRBJ2-7; no clear D. The CDR3 extends over 12 amino acids. V was cut by 8 bases and J by 3 bases, with 11 bases left in between. Germline CDR1 reads MNHNY; CDR2 reads SVGAGI (reference sequence).

This clonotype was counted once. The chain employs TRBV9 and TRBJ2-1, with D possibly TRBD2 on 6 matching bases. Per germline, CDR1 SGDLS and CDR2 YYNGEE. The CDR3 loop spans 17 amino acids. V gave up 4 bases and J gave up 1 base, with 18 bases separating them. Here the CDR3 DNA reads TGTGCCAGCAGCTATAAACCCGGGGGAGCTTCCTACAATGAGCAGTTCTTC. Translation: CASSYKPGGASYNEQFF.

This clonotype was counted between two and nine times. The rearrangement links TRBV7-2 to TRBJ2-7, with D perhaps matching TRBD1 or TRBD2 (5 bases each). V lost 2 bases and J 4 bases, leaving 15 bases between the germline ends. Germline V gene sequence: CDR1 SGHTA, CDR2 FQGNSA. CDR3 length equals 15 residues. The CDR3 loop is CASSLSEGLEYEQYF. CDR3 sequence (DNA): TGTGCCAGCAGCTTAAGCGAGGGGTTGGAATACGAGCAGTACTTC. Full variable domain (rest looked up from reference TRBV7-2 and TRBJ2-7): GAGVSQSPSNKVTEKGKDVELRCDPISGHTALYWYRQSLGQGLEFLIYFQGNSAPDKSGLPSDRFSAERTGGSVSTLTIQRTQQEDSAVYLCASSLSEGLEYEQYFGPGTRLTVT.

This clonotype is a singleton in its sample. This rearrangement joins TRBV25-1 to TRBJ2-4, with D tentatively TRBD2 (5 bases). The CDR3 spans 16 residues. Germline V lookup: CDR1 MGHDK, CDR2 SYGVNS. V was pared by 4 bases and J by 2 bases, with 15 bases between. The CDR3 DNA sequence: TGTGCCAGCAGTGGACCTCAAGCCGGGACCAAAAACATTCAGTACTTC. Translated, it gives CASSGPQAGTKNIQYF.

The V and J genes are TRBV6-2 or TRBV6-3 and TRBJ2-7; 8 bases align to TRBD2. The V and J ends lost 6 bases and 1 base, in that order; junction bases with no gene match: 8. Germline V gene lookup returns CDR1 MNHEY and CDR2 SVGEGT. The CDR3 spans 15 residues. CDR3 DNA: TGTGCCAGCAGCCCCACCCGGGGGGGATCCTACGAGCAGTACTTC. Residues: CASSPTRGGSYEQYF.

The chain has TRBV7-2 and TRBJ2-7; tentatively, D is TRBD1 or TRBD2 (6 bases each). The CDR3 runs 15 residues. Trimming removed 0 bases from V and 5 bases from J, with 14 bases in between. CDR1 SGHTA and CDR2 FQGNSA come from the germline V gene. The CDR3 DNA follows: TGTGCCAGCAGCTTAGCGTGGGGGGCACTAAACGAGCAGTACTTC. Amino acid sequence: CASSLAWGALNEQYF.

The V call is TRBV5-4, the J call TRBJ1-6, with TRBD1 matching over 7 bases. CDR1 SGHNT and CDR2 YYREEE come from the germline V gene (reference sequence). Trimming took 10 bases from V and 14 from J; bases not matched to a gene: 15. This CDR3 is built from 13 residues. CDR3 in DNA: TGTGCCGGGGGGCCGACAGGGTCCGGGACCCTCCACTTT. Translation: CAGGPTGSGTLHF.

The CDR3 nucleotides are TGCGCCAGCAGCTTGGCCGGGACCACCTACGAGCAGTACTTC. It yields the protein CASSLAGTTYEQYF. This sequence joins TRBV5-1 and TRBJ2-7; the D gene could be TRBD1 or TRBD2 (5 bases each). There are 14 residues in the CDR3. The germline V and J ends were trimmed by 0 bases and 2 bases, with 9 bases remaining between them. CDR1 and CDR2 (germline): SGHRS, YFSETQ.

This chain uses TRBV7-6 with TRBJ1-6, with D possibly TRBD1 on 5 matching bases. V was trimmed by 0 bases and J by 10 bases, leaving 10 bases between them. Germline V gives CDR1 SGHVS, CDR2 FNYEAQ. CDR3 length: 14 amino acids. The CDR3 region is CASSLARRDSPLHF. The CDR3 DNA is TGTGCCAGCAGCTTAGCGCGCAGGGACTCACCCCTCCACTTT.

V and J are TRBV2 and TRBJ1-5, with a tentative D call TRBD1 (6 bases). The CDR3 has 19 amino acids. V lost 6 bases, J lost 1 base, and 25 bases lay in between. Germline assignment: CDR1 SNHLY and CDR2 FYNNEI. CDR3 loop: CASSPRGGAGRRSNQPQHF. The CDR3, as DNA: TGTGCCAGCAGCCCCAGGGGAGGGGCGGGTCGAAGGAGCAATCAGCCCCAGCATTTT.

The chain employs TRBV5-6 and TRBJ2-7, with a tentative D call TRBD1 (7 bases). The CDR3 covers 13 residues. Trimming shortened V by 3 bases and J by 4 bases, and 11 bases separated the two germline ends. Per the germline V gene, CDR1 is SGHDT and CDR2 is YYEEEE. This CDR3 reads CASSSRGRYEQYF. Here the CDR3 DNA reads TGTGCCAGCAGCTCCAGGGGGAGGTACGAGCAGTACTTC.

The chain carries TRBV30 and TRBJ1-2; unclear D gene. In germline, CDR1 is GTSNPN, CDR2 SVGIG (reference sequence). The V gene lost 5 bases and the J gene lost 8 bases, with 12 bases spanning the gap. This CDR3 spans 11 amino acids. The DNA of the CDR3 is TGTGCCTGGGGCCGAGAAGGGGGCTACACCTTC. Amino acid sequence: CAWGREGGYTF.

This sequence joins TRBV30 and TRBJ2-1, with D possibly being TRBD1 (5 bases). Trimming removed 5 bases from V and 4 bases from J, with 9 bases in between. CDR3 length equals 12 residues. Germline CDR1 and CDR2: GTSNPN and SVGIG (reference sequence). CDR3: CAWDSVYNEQFF. The CDR3 coding sequence is TGTGCCTGGGACAGCGTTTACAATGAGCAGTTCTTC.

V is TRBV18 and J is TRBJ2-1, with a tentative D call TRBD1 (6 bases). From germline, CDR1 is KGHSH and CDR2 LQKENI. The CDR3 sequence is 15 residues long. The V gene lost 6 bases and the J gene lost 5 bases, with 17 bases spanning the gap. The CDR3: CASSPTGKEHNEQFF. Here the CDR3 DNA reads TGTGCCAGCTCCCCTACAGGGAAGGAGCACAATGAGCAGTTCTTC. Looking up the rest from reference TRBV18 and TRBJ2-1 gives the full variable domain: NAGVMQNPRHLVRRRGQEARLRCSPMKGHSHVYWYRQLPEEGLKFMVYLQKENIIDESGMPKERFSAEFPKEGPSILRIQQVVRGDSAAYFCASSPTGKEHNEQFFGPGTRLTVL.

CDR3 sequence: CASSENKGEREKLFF. The CDR3 coding sequence is TGTGCCAGCAGTGAGAACAAGGGAGAACGGGAAAAACTGTTTTTT. The chain employs TRBV25-1 and TRBJ1-4; no reliable D call. This CDR3 has 15 residues. V was shortened by 3 bases and J by 8 bases, with 16 bases between the two germline ends. CDR1 is MGHDK, CDR2 SYGVNS, per germline.

V and J are TRBV6-5 and TRBJ2-7; D perhaps matches TRBD1 (5 bases). The germline gives CDR1 MNHEY, CDR2 SVGAGI. The CDR3 loop spans 15 amino acids. The V end was cut by 6 bases, the J end by 0 bases, with 15 bases between. CDR3 residues: CASRQTDTSSYEQYF. The CDR3 DNA sequence: TGTGCCAGCAGACAGACAGATACGAGCTCCTACGAGCAGTACTTC.

The chain recombines TRBV30 with TRBJ1-2; no firm D call. V was shortened by 3 bases and J by 7 bases, with 6 bases between the two germline ends. Germline values: CDR1 GTSNPN, CDR2 SVGIG (reference sequence). The CDR3 totals 10 residues. CDR3 loop: CAWRTLGYTF. DNA of the CDR3: TGTGCCTGGAGGACGCTTGGCTACACCTTC.

This clonotype was seen only a few times. The chain uses TRBV12-3 or TRBV12-4 and TRBJ2-7; unclear D gene. V was pared by 3 bases and J by 2 bases, with 8 bases between. This CDR3 has 13 amino acids. This CDR3 reads CASSFLGPYEQYF. CDR3 DNA sequence: TGTGCCAGCAGTTTTTTGGGTCCCTACGAGCAGTACTTC.